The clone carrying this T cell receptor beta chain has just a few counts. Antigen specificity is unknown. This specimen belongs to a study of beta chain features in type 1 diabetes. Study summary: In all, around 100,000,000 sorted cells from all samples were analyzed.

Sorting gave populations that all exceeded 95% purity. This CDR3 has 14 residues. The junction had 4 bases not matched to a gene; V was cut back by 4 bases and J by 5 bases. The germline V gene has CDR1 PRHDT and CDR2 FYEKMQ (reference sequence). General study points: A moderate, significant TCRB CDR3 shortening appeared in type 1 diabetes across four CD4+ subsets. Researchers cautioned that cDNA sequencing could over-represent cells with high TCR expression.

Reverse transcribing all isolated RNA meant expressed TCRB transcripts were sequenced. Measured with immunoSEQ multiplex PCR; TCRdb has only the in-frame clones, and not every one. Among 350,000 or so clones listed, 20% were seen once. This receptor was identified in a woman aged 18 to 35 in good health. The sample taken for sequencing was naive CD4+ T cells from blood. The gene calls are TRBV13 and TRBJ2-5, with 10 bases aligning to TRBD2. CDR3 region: CASSSQTSGETQYF. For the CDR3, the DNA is TGTGCCAGCAGCTCCCAGACTAGCGGGGAGACCCAGTACTTC.